This TCR beta chain was recovered during a study of blood T cell repertoires in COVID-19 (dated by TCRdb to the early 2020s). General notes on the study: Collaborator samples came from the United States, Italy and Spain and covered acute and convalescent phases of COVID-19. Deeply sampled blood TCRbeta repertoires from subjects exposed to, actively infected with, or recovered from COVID-19 were included in the dataset. A freely available public database, intended as a resource for researchers studying the immune response to SARS-CoV-2, is where the repertoires were released. Samples came from the ongoing ImmuneRACE study (first 160 participants) plus 1,254 subjects from 6 global collaborators. The material from the prospective study consisted of cDNA or gDNA derived from T cells, B-cell-depleted T cells, or PBMCs. HLA class I and class II types, where available, came from metadata supplied by the sample provider rather than from assay-based typing. Sample metadata almost always included a de-identified subject ID, COVID-19 status, age in years and sex. What the work shows at the level of the full study, not this receptor alone: The quantity of clinical and demographic metadata differed by source and by participant and was supplied without curation.

V trim: 2 bases; J trim: 7 bases; unmatched bases: 3. Counted from cysteine to phenylalanine, this CDR3 has 14 amino acids. Left in the record is the CDR3 DNA by itself, 42 bases read in frame from the first base. CDR1 and CDR2 are drawn from the germline V gene: SGHTA, FQGTGA. As to this clone: Which antigen it targets is not known. No much larger clone is present one base from it, and per-base qualities are unavailable.

Whole blood was collected in K2EDTA tubes by collaborating institutions according to the institutions' own protocols. For TCRbeta analysis, collaborators shipped samples as frozen whole blood, isolated PBMCs, or DNA extracted from either of those sample types. TCRbeta CDR3 regions were amplified from genomic DNA by means of the immunoSEQ Assay, a bias-controlled multiplex PCR. Under the source paper's analysis protocol: The number of nucleated cells in each sample was estimated by amplification of reference gene primers within the assay. Sequence reads were collapsed and filtered to measure the absolute abundance of every unique TCRbeta CDR3 rearrangement. Productive Simpson clonality was computed per sample as the square root of Simpson's diversity index over productive rearrangements. What TCRdb holds here is the immuneACCESS table cut down to in-frame rearrangements. Part of the clones is not present; checked against another copy, under half of the missing clones reflect an unresolved V gene, and the others are unexplained. V and J calls and clone size come straight from that table; D and trimming were deduced from the DNA. The sample table holds 150,000 or so clones, of which around four fifths were seen once. The ten top clones hold about 40% of the sample.

This chain is built from TRBV7-3 and TRBJ2-1; the junction holds 9 bases that match TRBD1. This receptor was obtained from a human donor in a cohort sampled during active COVID-19. The sample taken for sequencing was peripheral blood. The sequence in DNA is TGTGCCAGCAGCTTAGACAGGGGGAAGAATGAGCAGTTCTTC. It codes for CASSLDRGKNEQFF. Where the CDR3 stops, the reference TRBV7-3 and TRBJ2-1 genes take over; the full variable domain is GAGVSQTPSNKVTEKGKYVELRCDPISGHTALYWYRQSLGQGPEFLIYFQGTGAADDSGLPNDRFFAVRPEGSVSTLKIQRTERGDSAVYLCASSLDRGKNEQFFGPGTRLTVL.